A selection of T cell receptor beta chains follows, all from one sample in a study of blood T cells in healthy people across ages. TCRdb re-called the 5' RACE reads through MiXCR, storing one row per CDR3 protein. The data contain about a million distinct CDR3 sequences, 48% of them singletons. Specimen: blood. The receptors were gathered from a man aged 30 to 45 in good health. Each CDR3 is given with its conserved first and last residue. D genes are given only for firm matches. The size entry is marked missing in some rows and otherwise reads once, few, many or a size class.

clone_size	d_call	v_call	j_call	cdr3_aa	cdr3_nt
NA	TRBD1	TRBV10-3	TRBJ1-4	CAISDPTGTSEKLFF	TGTGCCATCAGTGACCCGACAGGGACAAGTGAAAAACTGTTTTTT
NA	NA	TRBV27	TRBJ1-2	CASNDPRGGNYGYTF	TGTGCCAGCAACGACCCCCGAGGAGGAAACTATGGCTACACCTTC
few	NA	TRBV20-1	TRBJ2-7	CSARAPGGSYEQYF	TGCAGTGCTAGAGCACCCGGGGGTTCCTACGAGCAGTACTTC
many	TRBD1	TRBV12-3/TRBV12-4	TRBJ2-7	CASSFQGASYEQYF	TGTGCCAGCAGCTTTCAGGGGGCCTCCTACGAGCAGTACTTC
few	NA	TRBV6-1	TRBJ2-3	CASMGGVPDTQYF	TGTGCCAGCATGGGGGGAGTCCCAGATACGCAGTATTTT
NA	TRBD1	TRBV7-2	TRBJ1-1	CASSSNRGYVAFF	TGTGCCAGCAGCTCAAACAGGGGGTATGTAGCTTTCTTT
NA	NA	TRBV7-3	TRBJ1-2	CASSFEQGDRYGYTF	TGTGCCAGCAGCTTCGAGCAGGGAGACCGCTATGGCTACACCTTC
NA	NA	TRBV9	TRBJ2-3	CASSPSAVSTDTQYF	TGTGCCAGCAGCCCTTCTGCGGTGAGCACAGATACGCAGTATTTT
NA	NA	TRBV2	TRBJ1-6	CASSEERAGSSYNSPLHF	TGTGCCAGCAGTGAAGAACGGGCCGGGAGCTCCTATAATTCACCCCTCCACTTT
NA	TRBD1	TRBV6-4	TRBJ2-1	CASSETPGQTYNEQFF	TGTGCCAGCAGTGAGACCCCGGGACAGACATACAATGAGCAGTTCTTC
NA	TRBD2	TRBV20-1	TRBJ2-2	CSARDPRTSGGNTGELFF	TGCAGTGCTAGAGATCCCAGGACTAGCGGGGGTAACACCGGAGAGCTGTTTTTT
many	NA	TRBV28	TRBJ1-5	CASSLDVSNQPQHF	TGTGCCAGCAGTCTAGACGTCAGCAATCAGCCCCAGCATTTT
NA	NA	TRBV4-3	TRBJ1-6	CASSQDRGRPLHF	TGCGCCAGCAGCCAAGATCGAGGGAGACCCCTCCACTTT
NA	TRBD1	TRBV7-2	TRBJ2-5	CASSLGTGVWETLYF	TGTGCCAGCAGCTTAGGGACAGGGGTCTGGGAGACCCTGTACTTC
NA	NA	TRBV27	TRBJ2-1	CASRSGTAYNEQFF	TGTGCCAGCAGATCCGGGACGGCTTACAATGAGCAGTTCTTC
NA	TRBD2	TRBV29-1	TRBJ2-1	CSAGLAGYFEFF	TGCAGCGCAGGACTAGCGGGATATTTCGAGTTCTTC
NA	TRBD1	TRBV2	TRBJ1-2	CACIPVDRRDHGYTF	TGTGCCTGCATCCCGGTGGACAGGCGGGACCATGGCTACACCTTC
NA	NA	TRBV3-1	TRBJ2-1	CASEGAPYKEQFF	TGTGCCAGCGAGGGCGCCCCTTACAAAGAGCAGTTCTTC
once	NA	TRBV20-1	TRBJ1-5	CSARDGQPQHF	TGCAGTGCTAGAGATGGTCAGCCCCAGCATTTT
NA	TRBD1	TRBV3-1	TRBJ1-6	CASSQRDRNNSPLHF	TGTGCCAGCAGCCAACGGGACAGGAATAATTCACCCCTCCACTTT
NA	NA	TRBV7-6	TRBJ2-3	CASSLAPNPADTQYF	TGTGCCAGCAGCTTGGCGCCTAATCCAGCAGATACGCAGTATTTT
NA	NA	TRBV4-2	TRBJ1-2	CASSQDHRDRYGYTF	TGTGCCAGCAGCCAAGACCACAGGGATCGCTATGGCTACACCTTC
NA	TRBD1	TRBV27	TRBJ2-5	CASRTSTGSETQYF	TGTGCCAGCAGGACCTCGACAGGGTCGGAGACCCAGTACTTC
NA	NA	TRBV7-9	TRBJ1-5	CASSPGGAPNQPQHF	TGTGCCAGCAGCCCGGGTGGCGCCCCCAATCAGCCCCAGCATTTT
few	NA	TRBV5-5	TRBJ2-5	CASSLQPSGETQYF	TGTGCCAGCAGCTTGCAGCCCTCCGGTGAGACCCAGTACTTC
few	NA	TRBV29-1	TRBJ2-3	CSGQAESTDTQYF	TGCAGCGGTCAAGCGGAGAGCACAGATACGCAGTATTTT
NA	NA	TRBV7-9	TRBJ1-2	CASSLPRQGYGYTF	TGTGCCAGCAGCTTACCGCGTCAGGGCTATGGCTACACCTTC
few	NA	TRBV20-1	TRBJ2-3	CSARVVLGGMSTDTQYF	TGCAGTGCTAGAGTAGTTTTGGGGGGAATGAGCACAGATACGCAGTATTTT
NA	TRBD2	TRBV28	TRBJ2-1	CASMWGGYEQFF	TGTGCCAGCATGTGGGGAGGGTATGAGCAGTTCTTC
NA	NA	TRBV6-1	TRBJ2-3	CASSDRGGASADTQYF	TGTGCCAGCAGTGACCGTGGGGGGGCTAGTGCAGATACGCAGTATTTT
NA	TRBD2	TRBV10-3	TRBJ2-1	CAINAGLGYNEQFF	TGTGCCATCAACGCGGGACTAGGGTACAATGAGCAGTTCTTC
NA	NA	TRBV9	TRBJ1-2	CASSVQAFTDGYTF	TGTGCCAGCAGCGTACAGGCATTTACGGATGGCTACACCTTC
few	NA	TRBV24-1	TRBJ2-3	CATSDFRGSDTQYF	TGTGCCACCAGTGATTTTCGGGGTTCAGATACGCAGTATTTT
NA	NA	TRBV2	TRBJ2-5	CASSAGSLHNEQYF	TGTGCCAGCAGTGCGGGGTCTCTCCACAATGAGCAGTACTTC
many	TRBD2	TRBV4-3	TRBJ2-7	CASSLFFGTSDEQYF	TGCGCCAGCAGCCTGTTCTTCGGGACTAGTGACGAGCAGTACTTC
NA	NA	TRBV7-9	TRBJ1-2	CASSLVLDYGYTF	TGTGCCAGCAGCTTAGTTCTCGACTATGGCTACACCTTC
NA	TRBD1	TRBV4-3	TRBJ1-6	CASSRDRYNSPLHF	TGCGCCAGCAGCCGGGACAGGTATAATTCACCCCTCCACTTT
NA	NA	TRBV25-1	TRBJ1-2	CATASSSNYGYTF	TGTGCCACCGCCTCATCCTCTAACTATGGCTACACCTTC
NA	TRBD2	TRBV15	TRBJ2-3	CVTSRESRGWTSTDTQYF	TGTGTCACCAGCAGAGAATCGCGGGGGTGGACTAGCACAGATACGCAGTATTTT